This T cell receptor (beta chain) appears in the sequencing data of a study of identical twins. Study results and limitations: Sequences that were beta out-of-frame showed weaker excess twin sharing.

MiXCR was run by TCRdb on the 5' RACE reads, yielding one entry per CDR3 protein. The sample has approximately 500,000 distinct CDR3 sequences, over 12% seen once. A note on this clonotype: The target antigen is unknown.

The CDR3 length is 13 residues. The ends were cut back, 3 bases at V and 2 bases at J, with 8 bases in the middle. Per the germline V gene, CDR1 is MNHEY and CDR2 is SVGAGI. The data were also submitted as part of a second study, on yellow fever vaccine responses in identical twins.

The chain couples TRBV6-5 to TRBJ2-7; D call uncertain. The TCR was taken from a woman in her late teens or twenties in good health. Sequenced input: CD4+ T cells sorted from blood. This CDR3 reads CASSYGSPYEQYF. The DNA of the CDR3 is TGTGCCAGCAGTTATGGTAGTCCCTACGAGCAGTACTTC.